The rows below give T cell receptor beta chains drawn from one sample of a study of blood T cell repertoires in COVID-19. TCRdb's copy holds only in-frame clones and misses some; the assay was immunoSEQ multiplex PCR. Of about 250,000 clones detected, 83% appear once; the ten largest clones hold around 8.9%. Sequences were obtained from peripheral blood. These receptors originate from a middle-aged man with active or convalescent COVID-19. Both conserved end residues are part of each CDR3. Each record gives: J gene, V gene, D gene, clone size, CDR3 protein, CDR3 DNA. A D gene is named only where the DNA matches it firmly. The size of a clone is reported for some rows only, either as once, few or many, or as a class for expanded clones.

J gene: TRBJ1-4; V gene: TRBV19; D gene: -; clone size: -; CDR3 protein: CASSGPGGTNEKLFF; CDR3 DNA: TGTGCCAGTAGTGGCCCGGGGGGCACTAATGAAAAACTGTTTTTT
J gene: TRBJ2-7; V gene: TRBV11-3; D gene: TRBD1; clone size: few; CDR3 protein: CASSFRDSPLEQYF; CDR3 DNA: TGTGCCAGCAGCTTTCGGGACAGCCCTTTAGAGCAGTACTTC
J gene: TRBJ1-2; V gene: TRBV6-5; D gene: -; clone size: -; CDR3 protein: CASRTVNYGYTF; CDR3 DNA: TGTGCCAGCAGGACAGTTAACTATGGCTACACCTTC
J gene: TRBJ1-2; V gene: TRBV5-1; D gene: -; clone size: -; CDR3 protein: CASSLATGGPKNGYTF; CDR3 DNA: TGCGCCAGCAGCTTGGCCACCGGGGGGCCTAAGAATGGCTACACCTTC
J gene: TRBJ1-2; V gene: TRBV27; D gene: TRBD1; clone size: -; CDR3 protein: CASRPLGTGNYGYTF; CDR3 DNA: TGTGCCAGCAGGCCACTCGGGACAGGGAACTATGGCTACACCTTC
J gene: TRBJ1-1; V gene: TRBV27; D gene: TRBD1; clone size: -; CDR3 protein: CASSMTGGTEAFF; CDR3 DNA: TGTGCCAGCAGTATGACAGGGGGCACTGAAGCTTTCTTT
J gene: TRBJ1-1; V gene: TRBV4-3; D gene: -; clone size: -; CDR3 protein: CASSQDPPGGTEAFF; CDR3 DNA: TGCGCCAGCAGCCAAGATCCCCCCGGGGGAACTGAAGCTTTCTTT
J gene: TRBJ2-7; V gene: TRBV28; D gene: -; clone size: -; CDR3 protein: CASVDRSYEQYF; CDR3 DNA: TGTGCCAGCGTAGACAGGTCCTACGAGCAGTACTTC
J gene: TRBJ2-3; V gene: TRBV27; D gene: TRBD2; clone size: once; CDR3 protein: CASSLFSSGSTDTQYF; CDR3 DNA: TGTGCCAGCAGTTTATTTTCTAGCGGTAGCACAGATACGCAGTATTTT
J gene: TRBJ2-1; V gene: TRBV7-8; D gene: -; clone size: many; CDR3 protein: CASSPLAQIYSEQFF; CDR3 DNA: TGTGCCAGCAGCCCCCTAGCGCAGATCTATTCAGAGCAGTTCTTC
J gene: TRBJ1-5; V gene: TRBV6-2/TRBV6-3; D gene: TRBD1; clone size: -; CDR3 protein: CASSYDREEPQHF; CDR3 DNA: TGTGCCAGCAGTTACGACAGGGAGGAGCCCCAGCATTTT
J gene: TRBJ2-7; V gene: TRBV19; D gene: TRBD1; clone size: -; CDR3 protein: CASSIEGTGSYEQYF; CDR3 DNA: TGTGCCAGTAGTATAGAAGGGACAGGGTCCTACGAGCAGTACTTC
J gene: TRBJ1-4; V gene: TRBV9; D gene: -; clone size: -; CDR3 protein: CASSENSQGNEKLFF; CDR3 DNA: TGTGCCAGCAGCGAGAACTCGCAGGGTAATGAAAAACTGTTTTTT
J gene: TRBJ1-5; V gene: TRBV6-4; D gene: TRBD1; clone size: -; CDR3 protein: CASSEQGGDQPQHF; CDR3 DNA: TGTGCCAGCAGTGAACAGGGGGGGGATCAGCCCCAGCATTTT
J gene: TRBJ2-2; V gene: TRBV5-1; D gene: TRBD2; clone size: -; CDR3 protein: CASSLGLAGTMNTGELFF; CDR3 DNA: TGCGCCAGCAGCCTCGGACTAGCGGGCACAATGAACACCGGGGAGCTGTTTTTT
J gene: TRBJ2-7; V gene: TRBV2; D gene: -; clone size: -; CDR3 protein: CASSERGEQYF; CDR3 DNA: TGTGCCAGCAGTGAACGGGGAGAGCAGTACTTC